Detailed here is one T cell receptor beta chain. This entry is derived from a study of blood T cell repertoires in COVID-19. Study-level background: In each case, the material was cDNA or gDNA derived from T cells, B-cell-depleted T cells, or PBMCs.

TCRdb keeps only in-frame clones here, not all; method: immunoSEQ multiplex PCR. The sample includes fewer than 20,000 clones, 70% to 90% of them seen just once. In germline, CDR1 is SNHLY, CDR2 FYNNEI. This CDR3 contains 16 residues. The J segment lost 4 bases and the V segment lost 5 bases, leaving 11 bases of the junction unmatched. What was sequenced was peripheral blood. The receptor was isolated from a human donor in a cohort sampled during active COVID-19. This chain uses TRBV2 with TRBJ2-5; 9 nucleotides match TRBD2. The CDR3 here is CASSRTASGARETQYF. The CDR3 DNA is TGTGCCAGCAGTCGAACGGCTAGCGGGGCCCGAGAGACCCAGTACTTC.